Presented here are 22 T cell receptor beta chains from one specimen sequenced in a study of T cell responses to AZD1222 COVID-19 vaccine. Clones were read by immunoSEQ multiplex PCR, and TCRdb kept only the in-frame ones, dropping some. Of some 120,000 clones in the sample, over 75% were seen once. The input for sequencing was peripheral blood, taken on day 0 of AZD1222 vaccination. Every receptor here comes from an adult in good health.

The V call is TRBV24-1, the J call TRBJ1-5; TRBD1 agrees at 12 bases. Looked up from germline, CDR1 is KGHDR and CDR2 is SFDVKD. The CDR3 is made up of 16 amino acids. J gave up 4 bases and V 4 bases, and 4 bases lay outside the gene matches. The CDR3 sequence: CATSDPGQGANQPQHF. CDR3 in DNA: TGTGCCACCAGTGACCCGGGACAGGGGGCGAATCAGCCCCAGCATTTT.

CDR3 residues: CASSDDRVRLFF. The CDR3, as DNA: TGTGCCAGTAGTGACGACAGGGTAAGACTGTTTTTT. The chain is built from TRBV19 and TRBJ1-4; 7 nucleotides line up with TRBD1. Germline V gives CDR1 LNHDA, CDR2 SQIVND (reference sequence). The CDR3 spans 12 residues. V lost 5 bases to trimming and J lost 13 bases; unmatched junction nucleotides: 7.

The CDR3 sequence: CATRGEGPTGTQYF. CDR3 in DNA: TGTGCCACCAGGGGTGAGGGGCCCACAGGGACCCAGTACTTC. The V gene is TRBV24-1, the J gene TRBJ2-5; D tentatively reads TRBD1 or TRBD2 (5 bases each). V lost 7 bases and J lost 7, with 18 bases in between. Germline-derived CDR1 and CDR2 are KGHDR and SFDVKD. There are 14 residues in the CDR3.

The sample holds one count of this clone. V gene TRBV3-1 (or the pseudogene TRBV3-2) combines with J gene TRBJ2-7, with D possibly being TRBD2 (5 bases). With 1 base removed from V and 7 bases from J, the gap between germline ends came to 14 bases. Germline values: CDR1 LGHDT, CDR2 YNNKEL (reference sequence). The CDR3 has 14 residues. The CDR3 loop is CASSQAAAVREQYF. The DNA for the CDR3 is TGTGCCAGCAGCCAAGCAGCGGCAGTGAGGGAGCAGTACTTC.

The chain is built from TRBV7-8 and TRBJ2-7, with 7 nucleotides matching TRBD1. The CDR3 covers 18 residues. The ends lost 3 bases at V and 6 bases at J; junction bases unmatched: 20. Germline CDR1 is SGHVS and CDR2 is FQNEAQ. The CDR3 DNA sequence: TGTGCCAGCAGCTTGCGGTTAGGGGGCGAAACAGGGGCGGCCGAGCAGTACTTC. It translates to CASSLRLGGETGAAEQYF.

A few counts support this clone. The V call is TRBV6-6, the J call TRBJ2-3; the D gene could be TRBD1 or TRBD2 (5 bases each). In germline, CDR1 is MNHNY, CDR2 SVGAGI (reference sequence). Deletions cut 2 bases from V and 3 bases from J, with 15 bases between. The CDR3 contains 16 residues. CDR3 in DNA: TGTGCCAGCAGTTACGGTTATCGGGGCGGAACAGATACGCAGTATTTT. Amino acids: CASSYGYRGGTDTQYF.

V usage is TRBV5-3 and J usage is TRBJ1-4; 7 nucleotides line up with TRBD1. TRBV5-3 is labeled an ORF, and its function is uncertain. The CDR3 has 16 residues. The junction had 5 bases not matched to a gene; V was cut back by 3 bases and J by 0 bases. The CDR3 nucleotides read TGTGCCAGAAGCTACCGGGACAGTGCAACTAATGAAAAACTGTTTTTT. This sequence encodes CARSYRDSATNEKLFF.

V is TRBV4-1 and J is TRBJ2-1; possible D gene TRBD2, 6 bases. The V end lost 5 bases, the J end lost 7 bases, and 24 bases lay between the germline ends. The length of the CDR3 is 17 residues. Germline assignment: CDR1 MGHRA and CDR2 YSYEKL. The CDR3 protein is CASSEEERVISRNEQFF. The CDR3 DNA is TGCGCCAGCAGCGAGGAGGAGCGGGTTATATCGAGGAATGAGCAGTTCTTC.

This clone was observed a single time. V gene TRBV4-1 combines with J gene TRBJ2-2; no reliable D call. Between the trimmed V and J ends, which lost 3 bases and 0 bases, there was a span of 8 bases. This CDR3 spans 15 amino acids. Germline V gives CDR1 MGHRA, CDR2 YSYEKL. The CDR3 bases are TGCGCCAGCAGCCAGACATACCCGAACACCGGGGAGCTGTTTTTT. Translating gives CASSQTYPNTGELFF.

The chain combines TRBV30 with TRBJ1-5, with a tentative D call TRBD1 (6 bases). The V end was cut by 2 bases, the J end by 4 bases, with 18 bases between. The CDR3 consists of 16 residues. CDR1 and CDR2 from the germline V gene are GTSNPN and SVGIG (reference sequence). CDR3 in DNA: TGTGCCTGGAGTCCAAATATCGGGACACATAATCAGCCCCAGCATTTT. The encoded protein is CAWSPNIGTHNQPQHF.

This chain uses TRBV30 with TRBJ2-1; D unclear. CDR1 and CDR2 from the germline V gene are GTSNPN and SVGIG (reference sequence). The CDR3 totals 14 residues. Deletions cut 1 base from V and 8 bases from J, with 15 bases between. CDR3 bases: TGTGCCTGGAGTGCCCAGGTTGGCGGCTATGAGCAGTTCTTC. Its translation: CAWSAQVGGYEQFF.

The chain joins TRBV2 to TRBJ2-3; D is possibly TRBD2 (6 bases). The V end was cut by 3 bases, the J end by 0 bases, with 16 bases between. The CDR3 sequence is 17 residues long. Germline loops: CDR1 SNHLY, CDR2 FYNNEI. CDR3 loop: CASSDRTSFTSTDTQYF. The CDR3 DNA sequence: TGTGCCAGCAGTGACAGAACTAGCTTTACTAGCACAGATACGCAGTATTTT.

The rearrangement joins TRBV6-4 to TRBJ1-2, with 8 nucleotides matching TRBD1. The length of the CDR3 is 15 residues. The trim removed 3 bases at V and 4 bases at J, leaving 7 bases unmatched. The germline gives CDR1 MRHNA, CDR2 SNTAGT. This chain's CDR3 is CASSETGALRYGYTF. The CDR3 coding sequence is TGTGCCAGCAGTGAGACAGGGGCGCTTCGCTATGGCTACACCTTC.

This clone was counted between two and nine times. V is TRBV5-8 and J is TRBJ1-5, with D perhaps TRBD1 (5 bases). The germline V gene has CDR1 SGHTS and CDR2 YDEGEE. V was trimmed by 4 bases and J by 2 bases, leaving 13 bases between them. The length of the CDR3 is 15 residues. CDR3 residues: CASSIGVGRNQPQHF. The CDR3 nucleotides read TGTGCCAGCAGCATAGGGGTGGGCCGCAATCAGCCCCAGCATTTT.

The gene calls are TRBV19 and TRBJ1-4, with D unresolved. V was clipped by 7 bases and J by 4 bases, with 10 bases between them. The length of the CDR3 is 13 residues. Per the germline V gene, CDR1 is LNHDA and CDR2 is SQIVND (reference sequence). The CDR3 nucleotides are TGTGCCAGTAACGTGGGAGGTAATGAAAAACTGTTTTTT. It codes for CASNVGGNEKLFF.

V and J are TRBV7-2 and TRBJ2-3; 15 bases match TRBD2. J gave up 6 bases and V 0 bases, and 7 bases lay outside the gene matches. Germline CDR1 is SGHTA and CDR2 is FQGNSA. This CDR3 region has 18 residues. CDR3 residues: CASSLAGTSGRYSDTQYF. The CDR3 coding sequence is TGTGCCAGCAGCTTAGCTGGGACTAGCGGGAGGTACTCCGATACGCAGTATTTT. Full variable domain (outside the CDR3, taken from reference TRBV7-2 and TRBJ2-3): GAGVSQSPSNKVTEKGKDVELRCDPISGHTALYWYRQSLGQGLEFLIYFQGNSAPDKSGLPSDRFSAERTGGSVSTLTIQRTQQEDSAVYLCASSLAGTSGRYSDTQYFGPGTRLTVL.

The J gene is TRBJ1-2, the V gene TRBV19, with 10 nucleotides matching TRBD1. Germline CDR1 reads LNHDA; CDR2 reads SQIVND (reference sequence). V shed 7 bases and J 4 bases; nucleotides not matched to a gene: 12. This CDR3 has 16 amino acids. The CDR3 nucleotides are TGTGCCAGTACCAGCCGACAGGGGGCGCCCCCCTATGGCTACACCTTC. Translation: CASTSRQGAPPYGYTF.

In regard to this clone: The junction departs from germline at one end; a sequencing error may be responsible. CDR3 region: CASSKSGTGDEKLFF. The DNA of the CDR3 is TGCGCCAGCAGTAAGTCCGGGACAGGGGATGAAAAACTGTTTTTT. The rearrangement links TRBV10-2 to TRBJ1-4, with 10 bases lining up with TRBD1. Germline loops: CDR1 WSHSY, CDR2 SAAADI. The CDR3 is made up of 15 amino acids.

V usage is TRBV7-2 and J usage is TRBJ1-4; D possibly corresponds to TRBD1 (5 bases). Trimming took 6 bases from V and 4 from J, leaving 21 bases between them. This CDR3 is built from 17 residues. Germline values: CDR1 SGHTA, CDR2 FQGNSA. In DNA form, the CDR3 reads TGTGCCAGCAGTCATAACCCCCCGACAGCCTTTAATGAAAAACTGTTTTTT. This encodes CASSHNPPTAFNEKLFF.

The chain combines TRBV7-3 with TRBJ2-1; 8 bases are a match to TRBD2. Germline CDR1 reads SGHTA; CDR2 reads FQGTGA. The CDR3 loop spans 16 amino acids. V was pared by 0 bases and J by 0 bases, with 1 base of the junction left unmatched. The CDR3 reads CASSLTSGNSYNEQFF. CDR3 bases: TGTGCCAGCAGCTTAACTAGCGGGAACTCCTACAATGAGCAGTTCTTC.

The chain carries TRBV29-1 and TRBJ2-5; TRBD1 aligns across 10 bases. The CDR3 contains 13 residues. The V gene end was trimmed by 7 bases and the J gene end by 5 bases; junction bases not matched to a gene: 7. Germline-derived CDR1 and CDR2 are SQVTM and ANQGSEA. The CDR3 here is CSGRTGGVETQYF. As DNA, the CDR3 is TGCAGCGGGAGGACAGGGGGTGTGGAGACCCAGTACTTC.

The chain employs TRBV2 and TRBJ1-1, with D tentatively TRBD1 (5 bases). The germline V gene encodes CDR1 SNHLY and CDR2 FYNNEI. The CDR3 totals 13 residues. V lost 8 bases and J 5 bases, leaving 15 bases between the germline ends. Here the CDR3 DNA reads TGTGCCAGCCGACGACAGATTTATACTGAAGCTTTCTTT. As protein: CASRRQIYTEAFF.